Listed below are T cell receptor beta chains from one sample, sequenced in a study of T cell repertoires in cytomegalovirus infection. TCRdb fed the reads into MiXCR, producing one record per CDR3 protein. The sample yields roughly 100,000 distinct CDR3 sequences, 16% seen once. Sequencing was done on a sample of PBMCs. These receptors were collected from a human donor in good health (CMV status not recorded). Some clones in this sample may be carry-over from other donors' samples. CDR3s include the opening cysteine and the closing phenylalanine or tryptophan. A D gene is named only where the DNA matches it firmly. Some rows have no size entry. The others give once, few or many, or a class for an expanded clone.

>.|TRBJ1-6|TRBV3-1|.
TGTGCCAGCAGCCTTGAGGGCCCTTATAATTCACCCCTCCACTTT
CASSLEGPYNSPLHF
>few|TRBJ1-4|TRBV11-1|.
TGTGCCAGCAGCTTAGGTTCCGGACGAAATGAAAAACTGTTTTTT
CASSLGSGRNEKLFF
>.|TRBJ1-2|TRBV29-1|TRBD1
TGCAGCGTCGAGACAGGGGGCAGGGGTGGCTACACCTTC
CSVETGGRGGYTF
>few|TRBJ1-2|TRBV28|.
TGTGCCAGCAGTTCAGCCGGGACACGTGGGGGCTACACCTTC
CASSSAGTRGGYTF
>few|TRBJ1-1|TRBV20-1|TRBD1
TGCAGTGTCGGACAGGGATCCACTGAAGCTTTCTTT
CSVGQGSTEAFF
>few|TRBJ1-1|TRBV2|.
TGTGCCAGCAGTGAGGCTCCGGGAGAAGCTTTCTTT
CASSEAPGEAFF
>.|TRBJ1-2|TRBV28|.
TGTGCCAGCAGTTTCCCGGACAGACCTAACTATGGCTACACCTTC
CASSFPDRPNYGYTF
>many|TRBJ2-1|TRBV5-4|.
TGTGCCAGCAGCTTGGCCCCGTCCGCTTACAATGAGCAGTTCTTC
CASSLAPSAYNEQFF
>few|TRBJ2-2|TRBV5-4|.
TGTGCCAGCAGCTTGGTCCTTAACACCGGGGAGCTGTTTTTT
CASSLVLNTGELFF
>.|TRBJ2-7|TRBV20-1|TRBD2
TGCAGTGCTAGAGTTCAAGCGGGGGGCACCCGCCACGAGCAGTACTTC
CSARVQAGGTRHEQYF
>many|TRBJ1-2|TRBV6-5|TRBD1
TGTGCCAGCAGACAACAGGGGGGTTATGGCTACACCTTC
CASRQQGGYGYTF
>many|TRBJ1-2|TRBV7-2|.
TGTGCCAGCAGCCCTACGGGGGGGCGCGAGGGCTACACCTTC
CASSPTGGREGYTF
>.|TRBJ1-1|TRBV2|.
TGTGCCAGCAGTTGGGACGCAGAGAACACTGAAGCTTTCTTT
CASSWDAENTEAFF
>many|TRBJ2-7|TRBV27|TRBD1
TGTGCCAGCAGTAGACGGACAGGGGTCGCCTACGAGCAGTACTTC
CASSRRTGVAYEQYF
>.|TRBJ2-2|TRBV18|.
TGTGCCAGCTCCAGGAGTGGGGCTTTGAACACCGGGGAGCTGTTTTTT
CASSRSGALNTGELFF
>many|TRBJ1-1|TRBV30|TRBD1
TGTGCCTACCGGGACAGGGTATCTCTTCTCATGAACACTGAAGCTTTCTTT
CAYRDRVSLLMNTEAFF
>many|TRBJ2-5|TRBV20-1|.
TGCAGTGCTAGTTGGGGGGCCCAGTACTTC
CSASWGAQYF
>medium-sized|TRBJ1-5|TRBV28|.
TGTGCCAGCAGTCTAACGGGGTCAGGGGACTTCGGTCAGCCCCAGCATTTT
CASSLTGSGDFGQPQHF
>.|TRBJ2-1|TRBV4-1|.
TGCGCCAGCAGCCAAGAGAGACTTCGGGATGAGCAGTTCTTC
CASSQERLRDEQFF
>.|TRBJ2-6|TRBV7-6|.
TGTGCCAGCAGCTTAGCGTCATCTGGAGGGGCCAACGTCCTGACTTTC
CASSLASSGGANVLTF
>many|TRBJ2-1|TRBV20-1|.
TGCAGTGCTCCTTGGGGCCCGGGCAATGAGCAGTTCTTC
CSAPWGPGNEQFF
>many|TRBJ2-7|TRBV7-2|.
TGTGCCAGCAGCAGAGGCAGGAGCTCCTACGAGCAGTACTTC
CASSRGRSSYEQYF
>few|TRBJ2-3|TRBV20-1|TRBD2
TGCAACGCTAGAGGTAGCGGGAACACAGATACGCAGTATTTT
CNARGSGNTDTQYF
>few|TRBJ2-7|TRBV5-1|.
TGCGCCAGCAGCTTGGCCGAAGGCTACGAGCAGTACTTC
CASSLAEGYEQYF
>many|TRBJ2-7|TRBV7-2|TRBD2
TGTGCCAGCAGCCTTCGGGGGGGCAGCGAGCAGTACTTC
CASSLRGGSEQYF
>.|TRBJ1-2|TRBV7-2|.
TGTGCCAGCAGCTTAAACCACTATGGCTACACCTTC
CASSLNHYGYTF
>few|TRBJ1-1|TRBV29-1|TRBD1
TGCAGCGTATTACAGGGGGCAGGCACTGAAGCTTTCTTT
CSVLQGAGTEAFF
>.|TRBJ1-2|TRBV7-2|.
TGTGCCAGCAGCTTAGGGCGGATCTATGGATACTCCTTC
CASSLGRIYGYSF
>few|TRBJ2-7|TRBV6-2/TRBV6-3|.
TGTGCCAGCTGTGAGTACTTAACCTACGAGCAGTACTTC
CASCEYLTYEQYF
>.|TRBJ2-7|TRBV29-1|TRBD1
TGCAGCGTTGGGACAGGTTTTAACGAGCAGTACTTC
CSVGTGFNEQYF
>few|TRBJ2-2|TRBV5-4|TRBD1
TGTGCCAGCATCAAGGCAGGGGGCAGCACCGGGGAGCTGTTTTTT
CASIKAGGSTGELFF
>many|TRBJ2-1|TRBV7-2|TRBD2
TGTGCCAGCAGCCCCCGGACTAGCGGGTTCTACAATGAGCAGTTCTTC
CASSPRTSGFYNEQFF
>.|TRBJ1-5|TRBV6-2/TRBV6-3|.
TGTGCCAGCACCACCGCCGGGACGCCATATAGCAATCAGCCCCAGCATTTT
CASTTAGTPYSNQPQHF
>few|TRBJ2-1|TRBV6-2/TRBV6-3|.
TGTGCCAGCAGTTACTTGATATACAATGAGCAGTTCTTC
CASSYLIYNEQFF
>few|TRBJ2-3|TRBV5-1|TRBD2
TGCGCCAGCAGCGGAACGGGGGGGCCGGGAGATACGCAGTATTTT
CASSGTGGPGDTQYF
>many|TRBJ1-2|TRBV7-6|.
TGTGCCAGCAGCTTAACGGAGACCTATGGCTACACCTTC
CASSLTETYGYTF
>many|TRBJ1-5|TRBV7-2|.
TGTGCCAGCAGCGTTTCAACAGGGACTCTAGGCAATCAGCCCCAGCATTTT
CASSVSTGTLGNQPQHF
>few|TRBJ2-7|TRBV3-1|.
TGTGCCAGCAGCCAAGACAGGCGCTACGAGCAGTACTTC
CASSQDRRYEQYF
>few|TRBJ2-7|TRBV5-5|TRBD1
TGTGCCAGCAGCCCGGGACAGGGGGCCGGGCGCGAGCAGTACTTC
CASSPGQGAGREQYF
>many|TRBJ1-4|TRBV29-1|TRBD1
TGCAGCGCAATGAGCCTCCTCGGGACAGGGTTTGAAAAACTGTTTTTT
CSAMSLLGTGFEKLFF
>.|TRBJ2-3|TRBV5-6|TRBD2
TGTGCCAGCAGCTTGGTTGGACTAGCAACGGATACGCAGTATTTT
CASSLVGLATDTQYF
>few|TRBJ2-4|TRBV2|.
TGTGCCAGCAGTGAATCCCTAGCCAAAAACATTCAGTACTTC
CASSESLAKNIQYF
>few|TRBJ1-1|TRBV10-3|.
TGTGCCATCAGTGAGTCAATGGGGCCGGTGAGCACTGAAGCTTTCTTT
CAISESMGPVSTEAFF
>many|TRBJ1-1|TRBV4-2|TRBD1
TGTGCCAGCAGCCAATCGACAGGGATGAACACTGAAGCTTTCTTT
CASSQSTGMNTEAFF
>.|TRBJ1-5|TRBV4-1|.
TGCGCCAGCAGCCCACCGGGACGGCCGCCCCAGCATTTT
CASSPPGRPPQHF
>few|TRBJ2-3|TRBV7-9|.
TGTGCCAGCAGCTCCTCATTTGGTAATACGCAGTATTTT
CASSSSFGNTQYF
>many|TRBJ1-2|TRBV7-2|.
TGTGCCAGCAGCTCCTCCGGGACTTTCTATGGCTACACCTTC
CASSSSGTFYGYTF
>.|TRBJ2-7|TRBV29-1|.
TGCAGCGTTGAAGGGGACCTTGGGGGAAGGCCCTACGAGCAGTACTTC
CSVEGDLGGRPYEQYF